This TCR beta chain derives from a study of siplizumab effects on memory and regulatory T cells. Broader study findings: Roughly 75-95% of proliferating CD4+ or CD8+ clones defied assignment to a naive or memory phenotype. A small minority of alloreactive clones were mapped to unstimulated subsets.

The length of the CDR3 is 15 residues. From germline, CDR1 is SSHAT and CDR2 FNYEAQ (reference sequence). To note about this clone: Its antigen is unknown. At one end, the junction sequence differs from germline, possibly due to a read error.

Sequencing was performed with immunoSEQ multiplex PCR; in TCRdb, only in-frame clones are kept and a portion is missing. The data contain approximately 110,000 clones, about 93% of them singletons. The receptor was derived from a human donor in good health. The material sequenced was CD4+ T cells sorted from blood. This chain links TRBV7-7 with TRBJ2-2, with 10 positions matching TRBD1. The CDR3 reads CASSFGQGEFGELFF. CDR3 DNA sequence: TGTGCTAGCAGCTTTGGACAGGGGGAATTCGGGGAGCTGTTTTTT.